These 32 T cell receptor beta chains originate from one sample sequenced in a study of persistence of HIV-infected CD4 T cells. Their target antigens are unknown. The libraries were made with immunoSEQ version 4 in survey mode. The assay was immunoSEQ multiplex PCR, and TCRdb's table has in-frame clones only and misses some. Here the sample spans fewer than 40,000 clones, roughly 87% being singletons. Lysates of CMV-infected fibroblasts at around 9.9 ug/mL stimulated these cells. Memory cells lacking CD40L and CD69 with high CD45RO were sorted. The specimen was CD4+ T cells sorted from PBMCs after roughly 18-hour stimulation, collected from a patient who received antiretroviral therapy. The receptors come from an adult woman with HIV who was CMV-seropositive.

The chain employs TRBV5-4 and TRBJ2-3; tentatively, D is TRBD2 (6 bases). There are 14 residues in the CDR3. The V end lost 3 bases, the J end lost 5 bases, and 13 bases lay between the germline ends. Germline assignment: CDR1 SGHNT and CDR2 YYREEE (reference sequence). CDR3 bases: TGTGCCAGCAGCTCCTCTAGCGTAGGAGATACGCAGTATTTT. This codes for CASSSSSVGDTQYF.

This clone came up once. The J gene is TRBJ1-1, the V gene TRBV7-2; possible D gene TRBD1, 5 bases. The V and J ends lost 3 bases and 4 bases respectively, with 12 bases between them. Per germline, CDR1 SGHTA and CDR2 FQGNSA. CDR3 size: 14 residues. Here the CDR3 reads CASSFRPRGTEAFF. The CDR3 DNA sequence: TGTGCCAGCAGCTTTAGACCAAGGGGCACTGAAGCTTTCTTT.

The V and J genes are TRBV7-3 and TRBJ1-1, with 10 bases identical to TRBD1. The V gene's germline CDR1 is SGHTA and CDR2 FQGTGA. V was clipped by 2 bases and J by 2 bases; unmatched bases: 5. The length of the CDR3 is 16 residues. CDR3 region: CASSLQGQGLNTEAFF. The CDR3 DNA sequence: TGTGCCAGCAGCTTACAGGGACAGGGGTTAAACACTGAAGCTTTCTTT.

The count of this clone is one. V gene TRBV14 combines with J gene TRBJ2-1; 14 bases fit TRBD2. The CDR3 is 18 residues long. Germline assignment: CDR1 SGHDN and CDR2 FVKESK. The ends lost 1 base at V and 10 bases at J; junction bases unmatched: 12. As DNA, the CDR3 is TGTGCCAGCAGCCAAGGGGGACTAGCGGGAGCATCGGGGAACGAGCAGTTCTTC. It yields the protein CASSQGGLAGASGNEQFF.

The chain links TRBV2 to TRBJ2-3; unclear D gene. The CDR3 consists of 11 residues. Trimming stripped 10 bases from V and 4 bases from J, with 9 bases between. CDR1 is SNHLY, CDR2 FYNNEI, per germline. The CDR3 spells CAIRLADTQYF. Here the CDR3 DNA reads TGTGCCATCCGATTGGCAGATACGCAGTATTTT.

The genes are TRBV9 and TRBJ2-3; D unresolved. CDR3 length: 13 amino acids. Germline assignment: CDR1 SGDLS and CDR2 YYNGEE. With 4 bases removed from V and 5 bases from J, the gap between germline ends came to 11 bases. The CDR3 nucleotides read TGTGCCAGCAGCATAAGCCCGGGAGATACGCAGTATTTT. Its protein product is CASSISPGDTQYF. The whole variable domain, remainder taken from reference TRBV9 and TRBJ2-3, is DSGVTQTPKHLITATGQRVTLRCSPRSGDLSVYWYQQSLDQGLQFLIQYYNGEERAKGNILERFSAQQFPDLHSELNLSSLELGDSALYFCASSISPGDTQYFGPGTRLTVL.

The J gene is TRBJ2-2, the V gene TRBV18, with no clear D. Germline CDR1 and CDR2: KGHSH and LQKENI. The V end was cut by 0 bases, the J end by 0 bases, with 8 bases between. The CDR3 covers 16 residues. CDR3 sequence: CASSPPGRANTGELFF. In DNA form, the CDR3 reads TGTGCCAGCTCACCACCCGGCCGGGCGAACACCGGGGAGCTGTTTTTT.

The chain recombines TRBV9 with TRBJ1-1; 10 nucleotides match TRBD1. CDR3 size: 17 residues. With V trimmed by 4 bases and J by 4 bases, 13 bases remained unmatched. Germline CDR1 is SGDLS and CDR2 is YYNGEE. The DNA of the CDR3 is TGTGCCAGCAGCCCCCCTAGACAGGGGGCGAAAACCACTGAAGCTTTCTTT. This encodes CASSPPRQGAKTTEAFF.

The chain is built from TRBV27 and TRBJ2-2; 9 nucleotides line up with TRBD1. This CDR3 has 13 amino acids. Germline values: CDR1 MNHEY, CDR2 SMNVEV (reference sequence). The V segment lost 5 bases and the J segment 6 bases; nucleotides outside the gene matches: 1. The CDR3 reads CASSRDRAGELFF. CDR3 nucleotide sequence: TGTGCCAGCAGTAGGGACAGGGCCGGGGAGCTGTTTTTT.

The gene calls are TRBV5-1 and TRBJ2-3; D may be TRBD1 (7 bases). The CDR3 totals 16 residues. The germline V gene has CDR1 SGHRS and CDR2 YFSETQ. The ends were cut back, 4 bases at V and 0 bases at J, with 15 bases in the middle. Here the CDR3 reads CASSLGGGRSTDTQYF. CDR3 coding DNA: TGCGCCAGCAGCCTAGGAGGGGGCAGGAGCACAGATACGCAGTATTTT.

The chain employs TRBV27 and TRBJ1-3; unclear D gene. This CDR3 has 14 residues. Deletions cut 0 bases from V and 3 bases from J, with 6 bases between. Looked up from germline, CDR1 is MNHEY and CDR2 is SMNVEV (reference sequence). CDR3 in amino acids: CASSLSGRGNTIYF. The CDR3 DNA reads TGTGCCAGCAGTTTATCCGGTCGTGGAAACACCATATATTTT.

The rearrangement links TRBV5-4 to TRBJ2-5; 8 nucleotides align to TRBD1. V trimming: 4 bases; J trimming: 3 bases; junction bases outside the gene matches: 2. CDR1 and CDR2 (germline): SGHNT, YYREEE (reference sequence). This CDR3 spans 13 amino acids. CDR3 sequence reads: CASSATGEETQYF. Written as DNA, the CDR3 is TGTGCCAGCAGCGCGACAGGGGAAGAGACCCAGTACTTC.

This clone was seen only a few times. The rearrangement links TRBV7-9 to TRBJ1-3, with unresolved D. The CDR3 is 16 residues long. The V end was cut by 2 bases, the J end by 0 bases, with 11 bases between. Per germline, CDR1 SEHNR and CDR2 FQNEAQ (reference sequence). CDR3 region: CASSLIGLRSGNTIYF. The DNA of the CDR3 is TGTGCCAGCAGCTTAATAGGGCTTCGCTCTGGAAACACCATATATTTT.

The chain combines TRBV9 with TRBJ1-3, with D unclear. This CDR3 spans 14 amino acids. CDR1 and CDR2 (germline): SGDLS, YYNGEE. Between the trimmed V and J ends, which lost 0 bases and 4 bases, there was a span of 8 bases. This CDR3 is CASSVGPAGNTIYF. The CDR3 nucleotides are TGTGCCAGCAGCGTAGGGCCAGCGGGAAACACCATATATTTT.

V is TRBV11-3 and J is TRBJ1-2; D might be TRBD1 (5 bases). Trimming pared 0 bases from V and 4 bases from J, leaving 9 bases between. The CDR3 is 14 amino acids. Germline CDR1 and CDR2: SGHNT and YENEEA. The CDR3 loop reads CASSLEGTFYGYTF. The CDR3 DNA reads as TGTGCCAGCAGCTTAGAGGGGACTTTCTATGGCTACACCTTC. The full variable domain, completed using reference TRBV11-3 and TRBJ1-2, is EAGVVQSPRYKIIEKKQPVAFWCNPISGHNTLYWYLQNLGQGPELLIRYENEEAVDDSQLPKDRFSAERLKGVDSTLKIQPAELGDSAVYLCASSLEGTFYGYTFGSGTRLTVV.

This clone has just a few counts. V is TRBV19 and J is TRBJ2-7; D may be TRBD1 (5 bases). The CDR3 extends over 12 amino acids. Germline V gene sequence: CDR1 LNHDA, CDR2 SQIVND (reference sequence). Trimming took off 7 bases at V and 5 bases at J, with 12 bases between the two ends. The DNA for the CDR3 is TGTGCCAGTAAAGCGCAGGGCCACGAGCAGTACTTC. Protein product: CASKAQGHEQYF.

This chain joins TRBV30 and TRBJ1-2; no clear D. Trimming took off 0 bases at V and 2 bases at J, with 4 bases between the two ends. Germline CDR1 is GTSNPN and CDR2 is SVGIG (reference sequence). The CDR3 consists of 12 residues. The CDR3 reads CAWSVQNYGYTF. CDR3 nucleotide sequence: TGTGCCTGGAGTGTTCAGAACTATGGCTACACCTTC.

The gene calls are TRBV3-1 (or the pseudogene TRBV3-2) and TRBJ1-2; 7 positions match TRBD1. CDR3 length: 14 residues. Germline V gene lookup returns CDR1 LGHDT and CDR2 YNNKEL (reference sequence). V lost 4 bases, J lost 0 bases, and 2 bases stayed unmatched. The CDR3 coding sequence is TGTGCCAGCAGCCCGGGGACAGCTAACTATGGCTACACCTTC. This gives the protein CASSPGTANYGYTF.

The chain has TRBV7-2 and TRBJ2-5; the match to TRBD2 covers 8 bases. Per the germline V gene, CDR1 is SGHTA and CDR2 is FQGNSA. The CDR3 sequence is 14 residues long. V shed 4 bases, J shed 5 bases, and the junction held 6 bases outside the gene matches. Written as DNA, the CDR3 is TGTGCCAGCAGCTACAGCCCGGGGGGGGAGACCCAGTACTTC. Translation gives CASSYSPGGETQYF.

This clone occurred once. CDR3: CASSRGESIRADTQYF. As DNA, the CDR3 is TGCGCCAGCAGCAGAGGAGAGTCGATTCGGGCAGATACGCAGTATTTT. The rearrangement uses TRBV5-1 and TRBJ2-3; D unclear. Germline V gene sequence: CDR1 SGHRS, CDR2 YFSETQ. V lost 4 bases and J lost 4, with 19 bases in between. The CDR3 consists of 16 residues.

The chain joins TRBV15 to TRBJ2-1; D call uncertain. The V gene lost 0 bases and the J gene lost 7 bases, with 13 bases spanning the gap. The CDR3 loop spans 15 amino acids. Germline V gives CDR1 LNHNV, CDR2 YYDKDF (reference sequence). The CDR3 spells CATSRDLGLENEQFF. DNA for the CDR3: TGTGCCACCAGCAGAGATCTCGGTCTCGAGAATGAGCAGTTCTTC.

The V call is TRBV2, the J call TRBJ2-5, with TRBD1 identical over 7 bases. This CDR3 is built from 13 residues. The junction had 11 bases not matched to a gene; V was cut back by 9 bases and J by 7 bases. CDR1 is SNHLY and CDR2 is FYNNEI in the germline V gene. The DNA of the CDR3 is TGTGCCAGTACGGTGGGGGACAGCGGGACCCAGTACTTC. Translation: CASTVGDSGTQYF.

The rearrangement joins TRBV4-3 to TRBJ2-3; D is ambiguous. Germline lookup yields CDR1 LGHNA and CDR2 YSLEER. Trimming shortened V by 2 bases and J by 2 bases, and 5 bases separated the two germline ends. The CDR3 spans 13 residues. CDR3 residues: CASSQRVTDTQYF. The CDR3, as DNA: TGCGCCAGCAGCCAAAGGGTCACAGATACGCAGTATTTT.

The chain is built from TRBV7-9 and TRBJ1-2; D is unresolved. The germline V gene encodes CDR1 SEHNR and CDR2 FQNEAQ (reference sequence). This CDR3 is 12 amino acids long. Trimming removed 3 bases at V and 7 bases at J, with 9 bases between. CDR3 sequence: CASSFTDGGYTF. CDR3 nucleotides: TGTGCCAGCAGCTTCACCGACGGTGGCTACACCTTC.

The chain has TRBV5-1 and TRBJ2-4; 9 bases match TRBD2. The CDR3 runs to 15 residues. Germline values: CDR1 SGHRS, CDR2 YFSETQ. Trimming cost V 6 bases and J 3 bases; bases outside gene matches: 7. The CDR3 protein is CASTGTAGGKNIQYF. CDR3 in DNA: TGCGCCAGCACCGGGACAGCGGGGGGCAAAAACATTCAGTACTTC.

V is TRBV7-2 and J is TRBJ2-7, with 9 positions matching TRBD2. The CDR3 runs to 14 residues. Germline V gives CDR1 SGHTA, CDR2 FQGNSA. J lost 4 bases, V lost 5 bases, and 6 bases had no gene match. CDR3 nucleotide sequence: TGTGCCAGCAGCCCCCAGGGACTAGCTTACGAGCAGTACTTC. Translated, it gives CASSPQGLAYEQYF.

This chain connects TRBV5-6 to TRBJ1-2; 8 nucleotides line up with TRBD1. V trimming: 4 bases; J trimming: 4 bases; junction bases outside the gene matches: 3. This CDR3 is built from 13 residues. CDR1 and CDR2 (germline): SGHDT, YYEEEE. CDR3 DNA sequence: TGTGCCAGCAGCACAGGGACAGGCTATGGCTACACCTTC. This gives the protein CASSTGTGYGYTF.

This chain's CDR3 is CASSITAGSSDNSPLHF. DNA of the CDR3: TGTGCCAGTAGTATAACAGCGGGTTCTTCCGATAATTCACCCCTCCACTTT. J is TRBJ1-6 and V is TRBV19; D gene unclear. In germline, CDR1 is LNHDA, CDR2 SQIVND (reference sequence). The CDR3 totals 17 residues. Trimming pared 2 bases from V and 5 bases from J, leaving 16 bases between.

This rearrangement joins TRBV7-8 to TRBJ1-2, with 11 bases lining up with TRBD1. Germline V gene lookup returns CDR1 SGHVS and CDR2 FQNEAQ. J lost 5 bases, V lost 5 bases, and 13 bases had no gene match. This CDR3 has 17 amino acids. CDR3 in amino acids: CASSRTGGSSRDYGYTF. CDR3 in DNA: TGTGCCAGCAGCAGGACAGGGGGCTCGTCGAGGGATTATGGCTACACCTTC.

The chain combines TRBV12-5 with TRBJ2-1, with TRBD1 matching 9 bases. The CDR3 contains 18 residues. The V gene's germline CDR1 is LGHNT and CDR2 FRNRAP. Trimming took 0 bases from V and 5 from J; bases not matched to a gene: 11. CDR3: CASGLVRGTGHVHNEQFF. The CDR3, as DNA: TGTGCTAGTGGTTTGGTACGCGGGACAGGGCATGTGCACAATGAGCAGTTCTTC.

This chain links TRBV7-3 with TRBJ2-3; a weak D match, TRBD2 (5 bases). The germline gives CDR1 SGHTA, CDR2 FQGTGA. Deletions cut 5 bases from V and 5 bases from J, with 20 bases between. This CDR3 is built from 16 residues. The CDR3 loop reads CASSHTGVTGGDTQYF. The CDR3 DNA is TGTGCCAGCAGCCATACTGGGGTCACTGGAGGAGATACGCAGTATTTT.

This clone is medium-sized within its sample. This sample includes further DNA sequences coding for the same CDR3. The rearrangement links TRBV5-1 to TRBJ2-2; TRBD1 matches 7 bases. Unmatched junction bases numbered 5, after V lost 5 bases and J lost 1 base. From germline, CDR1 is SGHRS and CDR2 YFSETQ. CDR3 length: 15 amino acids. This chain's CDR3 is CASREAGGNTGELFF. Here the CDR3 DNA reads TGCGCCAGCAGAGAGGCAGGGGGGAACACCGGGGAGCTGTTTTTT.